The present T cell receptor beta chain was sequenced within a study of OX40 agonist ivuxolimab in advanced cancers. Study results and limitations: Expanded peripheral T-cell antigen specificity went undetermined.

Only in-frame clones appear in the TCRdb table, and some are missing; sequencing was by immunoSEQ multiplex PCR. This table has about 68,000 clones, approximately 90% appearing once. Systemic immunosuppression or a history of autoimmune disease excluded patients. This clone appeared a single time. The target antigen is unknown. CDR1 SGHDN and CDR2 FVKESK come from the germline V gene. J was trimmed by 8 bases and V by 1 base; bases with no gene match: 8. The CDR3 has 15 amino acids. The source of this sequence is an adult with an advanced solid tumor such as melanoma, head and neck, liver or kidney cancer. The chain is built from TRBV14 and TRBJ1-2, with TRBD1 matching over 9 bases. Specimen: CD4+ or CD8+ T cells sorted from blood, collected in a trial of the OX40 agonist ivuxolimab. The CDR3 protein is CASSQVSGTGKGYTF. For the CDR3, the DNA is TGTGCCAGCAGCCAAGTATCGGGGACAGGGAAAGGCTACACCTTC.